This record looks at one T cell receptor beta chain sequence and its context. What it binds is unknown. The record originates from a study of T cell responses to AZD1222 COVID-19 vaccine. Looking at the study overall: Doses given second, at about 4 or about 12 weeks, were pooled.

TCRdb's copy holds only in-frame clones and misses some; the assay was immunoSEQ multiplex PCR. The sample includes 150,000 to 200,000 clones, 85% to 95% seen only once; the top ten take about 4.2%. The ends lost 2 bases at V and 1 base at J; junction bases unmatched: 6. The CDR3 sequence is 16 residues long. Germline V gene data show CDR1 as SGDLS and CDR2 as YYNGEE. Regarding the study as a whole: Following two doses of AZD1222, Spike-specific TCR breadth and depth rose. A reported finding is that nearly half of spike-specific TCRs target unmutated variant regions.

The clonotype was recovered from an adult in good health. This chain connects TRBV9 to TRBJ2-5; 9 bases are a match to TRBD2. The sequences come from peripheral blood, collected on day 0 of AZD1222 vaccination. The CDR3 here is CASSVGASGVQETQYF. CDR3 bases: TGTGCCAGCAGCGTCGGGGCTAGCGGGGTCCAAGAGACCCAGTACTTC.